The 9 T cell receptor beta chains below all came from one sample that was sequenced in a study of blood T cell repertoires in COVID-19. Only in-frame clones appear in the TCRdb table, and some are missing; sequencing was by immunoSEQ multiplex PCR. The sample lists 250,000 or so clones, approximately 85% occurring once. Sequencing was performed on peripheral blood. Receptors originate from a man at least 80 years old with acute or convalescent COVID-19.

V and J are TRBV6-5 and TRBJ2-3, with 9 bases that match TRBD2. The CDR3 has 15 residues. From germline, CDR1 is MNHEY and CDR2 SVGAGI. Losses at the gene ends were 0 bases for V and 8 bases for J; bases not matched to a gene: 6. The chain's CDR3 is CASSYSRGGEATQYF. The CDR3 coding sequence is TGTGCCAGCAGTTACTCGCGGGGGGGCGAGGCTACGCAGTATTTT.

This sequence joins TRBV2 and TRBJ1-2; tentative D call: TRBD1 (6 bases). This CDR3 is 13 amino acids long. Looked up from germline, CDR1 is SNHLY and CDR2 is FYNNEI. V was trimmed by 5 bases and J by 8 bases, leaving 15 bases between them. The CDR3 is CASSPLQGQGYTF. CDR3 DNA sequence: TGTGCCAGCAGTCCTCTCCAGGGGCAAGGCTACACCTTC.

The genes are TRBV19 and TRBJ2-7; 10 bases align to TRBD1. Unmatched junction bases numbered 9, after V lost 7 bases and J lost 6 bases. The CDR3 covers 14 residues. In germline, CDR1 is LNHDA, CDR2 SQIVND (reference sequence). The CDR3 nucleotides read TGTGCCAGTACCCCGGGACAGGGGCCTCTCGAGCAGTACTTC. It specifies CASTPGQGPLEQYF.

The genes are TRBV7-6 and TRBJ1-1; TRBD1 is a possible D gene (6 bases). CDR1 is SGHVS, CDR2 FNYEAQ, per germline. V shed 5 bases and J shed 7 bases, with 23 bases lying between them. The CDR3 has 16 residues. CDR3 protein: CASSLEAPNRAREAFF. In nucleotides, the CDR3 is TGTGCCAGCAGCCTAGAGGCCCCCAACAGGGCCCGTGAAGCTTTCTTT.

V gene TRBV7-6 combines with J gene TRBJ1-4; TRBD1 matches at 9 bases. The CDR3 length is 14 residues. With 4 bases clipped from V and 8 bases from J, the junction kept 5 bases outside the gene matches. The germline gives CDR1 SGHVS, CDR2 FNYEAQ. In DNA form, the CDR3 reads TGTGCCAGCAGCTCCGGACAGGGGCAGGAAAAACTGTTTTTT. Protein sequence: CASSSGQGQEKLFF.

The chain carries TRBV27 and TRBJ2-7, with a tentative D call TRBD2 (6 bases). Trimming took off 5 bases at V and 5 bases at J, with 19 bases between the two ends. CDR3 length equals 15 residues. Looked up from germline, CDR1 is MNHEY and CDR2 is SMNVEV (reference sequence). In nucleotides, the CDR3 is TGTGCCAGCAGTCAATCCGTGGGGGGTGTAGACGAGCAGTACTTC. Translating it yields CASSQSVGGVDEQYF.

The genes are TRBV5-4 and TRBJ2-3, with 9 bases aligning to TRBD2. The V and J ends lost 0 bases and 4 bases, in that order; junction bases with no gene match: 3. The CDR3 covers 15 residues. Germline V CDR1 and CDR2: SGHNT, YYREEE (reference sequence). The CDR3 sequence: CASSLAASGADTQYF. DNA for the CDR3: TGTGCCAGCAGCTTGGCGGCTAGCGGGGCAGATACGCAGTATTTT.

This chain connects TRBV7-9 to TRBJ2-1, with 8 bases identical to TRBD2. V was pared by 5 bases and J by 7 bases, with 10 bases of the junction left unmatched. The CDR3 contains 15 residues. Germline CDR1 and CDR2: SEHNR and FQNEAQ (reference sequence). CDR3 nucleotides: TGTGCCAGCAGCCCGCCCGGGACTAGGGATAATGAGCAGTTCTTC. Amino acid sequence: CASSPPGTRDNEQFF. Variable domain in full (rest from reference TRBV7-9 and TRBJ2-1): DTGVSQNPRHKITKRGQNVTFRCDPISEHNRLYWYRQTLGQGPEFLTYFQNEAQLEKSRLLSDRFSAERPKGSFSTLEIQRTEQGDSAMYLCASSPPGTRDNEQFFGPGTRLTVL.

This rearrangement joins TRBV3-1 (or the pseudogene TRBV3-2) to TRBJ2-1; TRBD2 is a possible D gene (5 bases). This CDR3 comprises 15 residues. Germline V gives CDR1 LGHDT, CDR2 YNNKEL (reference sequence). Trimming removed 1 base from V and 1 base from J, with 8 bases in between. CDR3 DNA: TGTGCCAGCAGCCAAGCCTGGGAGTCCTACAATGAGCAGTTCTTC. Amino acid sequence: CASSQAWESYNEQFF.